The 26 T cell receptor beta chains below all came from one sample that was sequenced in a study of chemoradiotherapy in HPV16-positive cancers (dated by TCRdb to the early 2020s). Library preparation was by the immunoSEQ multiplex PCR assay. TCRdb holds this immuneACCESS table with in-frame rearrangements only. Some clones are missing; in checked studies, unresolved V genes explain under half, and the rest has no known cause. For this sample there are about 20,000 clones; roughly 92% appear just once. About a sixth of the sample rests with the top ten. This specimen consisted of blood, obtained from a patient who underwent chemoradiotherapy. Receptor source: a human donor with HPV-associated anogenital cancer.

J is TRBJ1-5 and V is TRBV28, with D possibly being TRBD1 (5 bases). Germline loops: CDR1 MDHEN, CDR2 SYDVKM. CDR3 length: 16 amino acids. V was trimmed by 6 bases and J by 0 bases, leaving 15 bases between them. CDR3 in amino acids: CASRRNGAYSNQPQHF. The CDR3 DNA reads TGTGCCAGCAGACGGAACGGGGCTTATAGCAATCAGCCCCAGCATTTT.

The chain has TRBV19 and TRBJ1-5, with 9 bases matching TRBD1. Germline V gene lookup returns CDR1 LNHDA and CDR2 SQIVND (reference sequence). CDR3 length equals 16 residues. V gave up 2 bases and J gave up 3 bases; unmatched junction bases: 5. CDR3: CASSIPGQGSNQPQHF. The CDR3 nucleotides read TGTGCCAGTAGTATACCGGGACAGGGCTCCAATCAGCCCCAGCATTTT.

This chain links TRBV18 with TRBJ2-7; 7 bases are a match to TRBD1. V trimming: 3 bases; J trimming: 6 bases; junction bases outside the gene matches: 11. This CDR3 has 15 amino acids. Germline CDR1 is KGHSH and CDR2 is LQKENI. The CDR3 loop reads CASSPRKQGISEQYF. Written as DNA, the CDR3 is TGTGCCAGCTCACCCCGAAAACAGGGGATCAGCGAGCAGTACTTC.

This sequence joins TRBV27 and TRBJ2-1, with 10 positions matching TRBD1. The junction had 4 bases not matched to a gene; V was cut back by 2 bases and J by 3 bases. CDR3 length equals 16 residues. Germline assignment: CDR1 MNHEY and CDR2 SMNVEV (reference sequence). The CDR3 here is CASSLTWTGGYNEQFF. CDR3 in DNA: TGTGCCAGCAGTTTAACCTGGACAGGGGGCTACAATGAGCAGTTCTTC.

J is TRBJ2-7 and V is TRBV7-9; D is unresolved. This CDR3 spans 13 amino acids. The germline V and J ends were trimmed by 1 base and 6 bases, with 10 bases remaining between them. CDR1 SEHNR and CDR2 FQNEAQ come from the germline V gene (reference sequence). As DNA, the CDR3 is TGTGCCAGCAGCTTAGTCCGGTTTGGCGAGCAGTACTTC. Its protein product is CASSLVRFGEQYF.

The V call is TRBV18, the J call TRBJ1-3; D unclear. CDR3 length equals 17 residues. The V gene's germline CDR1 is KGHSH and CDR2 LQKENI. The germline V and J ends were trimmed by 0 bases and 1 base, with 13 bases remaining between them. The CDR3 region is CASSPPVDIDSGNTIYF. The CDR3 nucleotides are TGTGCCAGCTCACCACCGGTCGATATTGATTCTGGAAACACCATATATTTT.

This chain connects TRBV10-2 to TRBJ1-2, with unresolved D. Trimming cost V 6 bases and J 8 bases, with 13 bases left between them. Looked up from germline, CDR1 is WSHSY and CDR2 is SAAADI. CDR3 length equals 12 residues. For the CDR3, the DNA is TGCGCCAGCAGCACGGTAGGGAACGGCTACACCTTC. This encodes CASSTVGNGYTF.

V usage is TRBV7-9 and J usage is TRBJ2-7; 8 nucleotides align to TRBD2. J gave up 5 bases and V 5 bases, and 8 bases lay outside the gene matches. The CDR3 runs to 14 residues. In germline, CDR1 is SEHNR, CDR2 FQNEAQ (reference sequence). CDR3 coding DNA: TGTGCCAGCAGCCCAGGGACTAGTTCCCACGAGCAGTACTTC. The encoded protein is CASSPGTSSHEQYF.

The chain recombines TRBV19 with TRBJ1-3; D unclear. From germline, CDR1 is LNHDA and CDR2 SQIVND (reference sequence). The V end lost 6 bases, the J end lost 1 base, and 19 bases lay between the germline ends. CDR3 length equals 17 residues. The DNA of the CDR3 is TGTGCCAGTAGGTCTCCAGGAGCCCCTTCTTCTGGAAACACCATATATTTT. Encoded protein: CASRSPGAPSSGNTIYF.

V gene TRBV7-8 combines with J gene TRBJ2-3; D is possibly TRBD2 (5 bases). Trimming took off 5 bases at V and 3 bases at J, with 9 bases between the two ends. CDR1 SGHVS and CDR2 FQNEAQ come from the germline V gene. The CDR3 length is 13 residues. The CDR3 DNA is TGTGCCAGCAGCGGAGGCAGGACAGATACGCAGTATTTT. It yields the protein CASSGGRTDTQYF.

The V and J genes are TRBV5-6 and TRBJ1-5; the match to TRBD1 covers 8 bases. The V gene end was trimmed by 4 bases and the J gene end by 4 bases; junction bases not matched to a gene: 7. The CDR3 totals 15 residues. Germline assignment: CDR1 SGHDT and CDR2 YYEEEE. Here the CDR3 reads CASSPRDRRNQPQHF. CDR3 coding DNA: TGTGCCAGCAGCCCCCGGGACAGGCGGAATCAGCCCCAGCATTTT.

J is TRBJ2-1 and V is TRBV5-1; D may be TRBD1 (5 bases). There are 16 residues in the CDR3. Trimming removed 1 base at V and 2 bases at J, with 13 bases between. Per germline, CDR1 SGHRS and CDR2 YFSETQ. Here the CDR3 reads CASSLFGRVTYNEQFF. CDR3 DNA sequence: TGCGCCAGCAGCTTGTTCGGCAGGGTTACCTACAATGAGCAGTTCTTC.

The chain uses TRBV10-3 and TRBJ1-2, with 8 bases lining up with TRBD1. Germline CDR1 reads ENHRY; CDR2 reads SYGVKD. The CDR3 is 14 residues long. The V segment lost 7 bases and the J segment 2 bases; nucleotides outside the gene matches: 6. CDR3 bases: TGTGCCATCATGGGGACAGGTTCCAACTATGGCTACACCTTC. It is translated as CAIMGTGSNYGYTF.

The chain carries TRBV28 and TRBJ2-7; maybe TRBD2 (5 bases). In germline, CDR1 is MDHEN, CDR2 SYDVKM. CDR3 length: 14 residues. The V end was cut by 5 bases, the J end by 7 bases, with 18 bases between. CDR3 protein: CASSPIGKGKEQYF. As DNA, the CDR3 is TGTGCCAGCAGTCCCATCGGGAAAGGGAAAGAGCAGTACTTC.

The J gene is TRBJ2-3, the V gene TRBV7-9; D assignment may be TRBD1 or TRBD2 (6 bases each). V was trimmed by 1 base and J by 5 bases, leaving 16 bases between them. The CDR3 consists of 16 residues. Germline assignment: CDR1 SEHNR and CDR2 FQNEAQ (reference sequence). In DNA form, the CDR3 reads TGTGCCAGCAGCTTAGGATTGGGGGGCCGAGGAGATACGCAGTATTTT. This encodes CASSLGLGGRGDTQYF.

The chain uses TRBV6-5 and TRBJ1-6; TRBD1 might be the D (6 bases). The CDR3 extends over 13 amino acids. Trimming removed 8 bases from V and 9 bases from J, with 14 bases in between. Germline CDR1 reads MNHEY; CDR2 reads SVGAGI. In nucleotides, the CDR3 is TGTGCCAGCCGGCGGGGGCGCTTTTCACCCCTCCACTTT. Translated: CASRRGRFSPLHF.

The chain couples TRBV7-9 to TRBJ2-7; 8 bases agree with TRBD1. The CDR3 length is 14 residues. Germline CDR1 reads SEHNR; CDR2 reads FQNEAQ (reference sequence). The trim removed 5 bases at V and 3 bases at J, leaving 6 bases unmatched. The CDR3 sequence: CASSKGQEYYEQYF. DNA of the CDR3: TGTGCCAGCAGCAAGGGACAGGAGTACTACGAGCAGTACTTC.

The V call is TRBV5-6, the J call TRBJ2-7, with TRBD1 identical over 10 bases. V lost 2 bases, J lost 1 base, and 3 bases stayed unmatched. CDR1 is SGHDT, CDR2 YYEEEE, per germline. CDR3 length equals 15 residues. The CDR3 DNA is TGTGCCAGCAGCTTACTGGGACAGGGGTCCTACGAGCAGTACTTC. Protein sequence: CASSLLGQGSYEQYF.

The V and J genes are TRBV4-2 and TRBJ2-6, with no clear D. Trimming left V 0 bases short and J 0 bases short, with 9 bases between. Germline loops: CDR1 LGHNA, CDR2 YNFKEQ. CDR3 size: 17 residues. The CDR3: CASSQEGPSSGANVLTF. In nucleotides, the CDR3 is TGTGCCAGCAGCCAAGAAGGGCCGAGCTCTGGGGCCAACGTCCTGACTTTC.

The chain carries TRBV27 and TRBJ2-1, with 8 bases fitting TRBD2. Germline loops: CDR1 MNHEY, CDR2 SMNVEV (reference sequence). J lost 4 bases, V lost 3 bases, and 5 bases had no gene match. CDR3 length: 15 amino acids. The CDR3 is CASSFRGGNYNEQFF. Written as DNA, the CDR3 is TGTGCCAGCAGTTTCCGGGGGGGCAATTACAATGAGCAGTTCTTC.

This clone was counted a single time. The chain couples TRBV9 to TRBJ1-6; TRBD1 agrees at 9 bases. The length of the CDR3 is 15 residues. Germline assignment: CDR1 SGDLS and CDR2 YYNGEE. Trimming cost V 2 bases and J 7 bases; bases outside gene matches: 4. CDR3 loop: CASSVHGQGNSPLHF. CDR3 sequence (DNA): TGTGCCAGCAGCGTGCATGGACAGGGGAATTCACCCCTCCACTTT.

The CDR3 DNA follows: TGTGCCAGCAGACCGGATGGGGGACTCTCCACCGGGGAGCTGTTTTTT. Translation gives CASRPDGGLSTGELFF. V is TRBV11-2 and J is TRBJ2-2, with D perhaps matching TRBD2 (6 bases). The CDR3 is 16 amino acids. In germline, CDR1 is SGHAT, CDR2 FQNNGV. Trimming removed 6 bases at V and 4 bases at J, with 18 bases between.

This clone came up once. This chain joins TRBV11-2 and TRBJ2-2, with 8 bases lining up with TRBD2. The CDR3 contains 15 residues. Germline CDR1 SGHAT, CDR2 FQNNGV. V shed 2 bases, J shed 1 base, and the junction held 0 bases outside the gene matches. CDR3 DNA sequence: TGTGCCAGCAGCTTAACTAGCGGGAACACCGGGGAGCTGTTTTTT. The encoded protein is CASSLTSGNTGELFF.

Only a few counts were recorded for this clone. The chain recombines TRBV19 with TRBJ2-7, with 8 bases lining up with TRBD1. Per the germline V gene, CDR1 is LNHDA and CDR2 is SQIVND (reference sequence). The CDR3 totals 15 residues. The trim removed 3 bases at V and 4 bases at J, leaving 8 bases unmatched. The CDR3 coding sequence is TGTGCCAGTAGTATGGTTCAGGGGGCGGGGTACGAGCAGTACTTC. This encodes CASSMVQGAGYEQYF.

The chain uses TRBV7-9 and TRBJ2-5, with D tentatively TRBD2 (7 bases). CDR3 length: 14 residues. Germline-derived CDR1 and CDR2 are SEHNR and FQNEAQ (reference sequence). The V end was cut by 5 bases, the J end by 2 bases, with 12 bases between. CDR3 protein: CASSLEGGQETQYF. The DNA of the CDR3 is TGTGCCAGCAGCCTAGAGGGGGGGCAAGAGACCCAGTACTTC.

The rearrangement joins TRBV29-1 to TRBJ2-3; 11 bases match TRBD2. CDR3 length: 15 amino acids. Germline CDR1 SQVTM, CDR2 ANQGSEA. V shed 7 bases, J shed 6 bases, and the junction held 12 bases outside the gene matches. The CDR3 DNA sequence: TGCAGCGCCCTGACTAGCGGGGCCTTGACGGATACGCAGTATTTT. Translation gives CSALTSGALTDTQYF.